The 5 T cell receptor beta chains in this list originate from one sample, sequenced in a study of blood T cells in healthy people across ages. Combining a sample-barcoded 5' primer with a J-beta primer mix, a second PCR ran for about 7 to 11 cycles. From the 5' RACE reads, TCRdb called clonotypes with MiXCR, one entry per CDR3 protein. The sample includes approximately 600,000 distinct CDR3 sequences, approximately 50% of them seen just once. The sequenced material came from blood. These receptors came from a man between 60 and 75 years old in good health.

The rearrangement joins TRBV27 to TRBJ1-2; D ambiguous. The V and J ends lost 5 bases and 4 bases respectively, with 11 bases between them. Germline V gives CDR1 MNHEY, CDR2 SMNVEV (reference sequence). The CDR3 length is 13 residues. The CDR3 nucleotides are TGTGCCAGCAGTCCGACGGCGCTCTATGGCTACACCTTC. As protein: CASSPTALYGYTF.

The CDR3 DNA reads TGCAGTGCTAGGACGGGACTTGGCCACGAGCAGTACTTC. Translation: CSARTGLGHEQYF. This chain links TRBV20-1 with TRBJ2-5; D is possibly TRBD2 (6 bases). Judging by the DNA end, TRBJ2-7 fits better; the J call may be wrong. Germline CDR1 is DFQATT and CDR2 is SNEGSKA (reference sequence). This CDR3 comprises 13 residues.

This chain joins TRBV28 and TRBJ2-3; 10 bases line up with TRBD2. With 2 bases clipped from V and 1 base from J, the junction kept 3 bases outside the gene matches. This CDR3 is built from 16 residues. CDR1 and CDR2 from the germline V gene are MDHEN and SYDVKM. The CDR3 DNA follows: TGTGCCAGCAGTTTAACTAGCGGGGTGGGCACAGATACGCAGTATTTT. It translates to CASSLTSGVGTDTQYF.

V and J are TRBV7-7 and TRBJ2-5, with 7 bases fitting TRBD1. Germline CDR1 reads SSHAT; CDR2 reads FNYEAQ (reference sequence). The trim removed 5 bases at V and 1 base at J, leaving 10 bases unmatched. The CDR3 is made up of 16 amino acids. The CDR3 protein is CASSPGTVASQETQYF. CDR3 sequence (DNA): TGTGCCAGCAGCCCGGGGACAGTGGCATCCCAAGAGACCCAGTACTTC.

The chain employs TRBV6-1 and TRBJ1-2; D gene unclear. CDR3 length: 10 amino acids. The germline CDR1 and CDR2 sequences are MNHNS and SASEGT. V lost 8 bases and J lost 6, with 7 bases in between. Here the CDR3 reads CASFFNGYTF. The CDR3 DNA sequence: TGTGCCAGCTTTTTTAATGGCTACACCTTC.